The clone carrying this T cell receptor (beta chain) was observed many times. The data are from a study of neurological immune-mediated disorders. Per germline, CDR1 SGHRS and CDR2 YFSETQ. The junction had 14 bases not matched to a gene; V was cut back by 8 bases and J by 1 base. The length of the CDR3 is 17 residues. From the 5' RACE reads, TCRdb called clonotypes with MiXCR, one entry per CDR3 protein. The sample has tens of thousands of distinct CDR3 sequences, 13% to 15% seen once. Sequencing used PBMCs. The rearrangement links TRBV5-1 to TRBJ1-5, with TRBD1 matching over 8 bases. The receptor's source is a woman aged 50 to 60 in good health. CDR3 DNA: TGCGCCAGTTCCCCAGGGGGCGCTTTTCGAAGCAATCAGCCCCAGCATTTT. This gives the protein CASSPGGAFRSNQPQHF.